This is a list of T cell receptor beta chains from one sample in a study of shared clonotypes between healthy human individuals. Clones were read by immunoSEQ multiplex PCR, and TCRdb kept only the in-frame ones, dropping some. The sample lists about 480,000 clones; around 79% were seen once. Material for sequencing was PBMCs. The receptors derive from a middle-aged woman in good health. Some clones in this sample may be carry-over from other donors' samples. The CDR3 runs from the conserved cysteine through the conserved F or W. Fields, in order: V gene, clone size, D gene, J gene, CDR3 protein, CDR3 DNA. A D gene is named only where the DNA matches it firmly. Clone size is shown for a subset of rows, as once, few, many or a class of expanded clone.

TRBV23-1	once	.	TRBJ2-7	CASSRGTYYEQYF	TGCGCCAGCAGCCGGGGGACATACTACGAGCAGTACTTC
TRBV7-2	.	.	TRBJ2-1	CASSPRGSNEQFF	TGTGCCAGCAGCCCCCGGGGCAGCAATGAGCAGTTCTTC
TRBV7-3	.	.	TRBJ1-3	CASSLGTTGNTIYF	TGTGCCAGCAGCTTAGGGACAACTGGAAACACCATATATTTT
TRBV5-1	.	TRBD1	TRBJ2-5	CASSEPQQGSREETQYF	TGCGCCAGCAGCGAACCCCAACAGGGGTCGCGCGAAGAGACCCAGTACTTC
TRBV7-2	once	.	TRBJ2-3	CASSWTAPSTDTQYF	TGTGCCAGCAGCTGGACAGCCCCTAGCACAGATACGCAGTATTTT
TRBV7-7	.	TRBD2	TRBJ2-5	CLAGQETQYF	TGCCTAGCGGGGCAAGAGACCCAGTACTTC
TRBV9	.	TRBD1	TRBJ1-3	CASSAPGTGGNTIYF	TGTGCCAGCAGCGCCCCCGGGACAGGTGGAAACACCATATATTTT
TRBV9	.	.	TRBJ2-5	CASSVEAGRETQYF	TGTGCCAGCAGCGTAGAAGCTGGGAGAGAGACCCAGTACTTC
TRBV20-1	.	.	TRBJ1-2	CSAGDSYGYTF	TGCAGTGCTGGCGACAGTTACGGCTACACCTTC
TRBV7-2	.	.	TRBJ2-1	CASSASSYNEQFF	TGTGCCAGCAGCGCTTCCTCCTACAATGAGCAGTTCTTC
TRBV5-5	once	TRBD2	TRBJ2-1	CASSLASASGRYEQFF	TGTGCCAGCAGCTTGGCCTCGGCTAGCGGGAGGTATGAGCAGTTCTTC
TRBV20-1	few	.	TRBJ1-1	CSARAAGFAFF	TGCAGTGCTAGAGCGGCAGGCTTTGCTTTCTTT
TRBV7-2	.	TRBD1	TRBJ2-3	CASSYERGRSTDTQYF	TGTGCCAGCAGCTATGAAAGGGGGCGCAGCACAGATACGCAGTATTTT
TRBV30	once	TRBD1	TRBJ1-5	CAWSREDRDVQPQHF	TGTGCCTGGAGTAGGGAGGACAGGGACGTTCAGCCCCAGCATTTT
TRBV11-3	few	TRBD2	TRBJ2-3	CASSLGRELDTQYF	TGTGCCAGCAGCTTAGGGCGGGAGTTGGATACGCAGTATTTT
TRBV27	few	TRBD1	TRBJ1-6	CASSRQGRGSPLHF	TGTGCCAGCAGCCGACAGGGCCGGGGATCACCCCTCCACTTT
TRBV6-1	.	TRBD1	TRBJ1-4	CASSEWGQGPEKLFF	TGTGCCAGCAGTGAATGGGGACAGGGACCTGAAAAACTGTTTTTT
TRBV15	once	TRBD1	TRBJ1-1	CATSREPGGAFF	TGTGCCACCAGCAGAGAGCCAGGGGGAGCTTTCTTT
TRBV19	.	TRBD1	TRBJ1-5	CASSLLTGGNVQPQHF	TGTGCCAGTAGTCTACTGACAGGGGGCAACGTTCAGCCCCAGCATTTT
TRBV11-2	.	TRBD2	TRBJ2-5	CASSRGTSGNLGETQYF	TGTGCCAGCAGCCGAGGGACTAGCGGGAATTTAGGAGAGACCCAGTACTTC
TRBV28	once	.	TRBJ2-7	CASSSPGRQTYEQYF	TGTGCCAGCAGTTCCCCAGGGAGGCAAACCTACGAGCAGTACTTC
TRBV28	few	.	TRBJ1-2	CASSLSGIGRYGYTF	TGTGCCAGCAGTTTATCAGGAATTGGTCGCTATGGCTACACCTTC
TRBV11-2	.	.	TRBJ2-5	CASSRMSPPQETQYF	TGTGCCAGCAGTCGAATGTCACCCCCCCAAGAGACCCAGTACTTC
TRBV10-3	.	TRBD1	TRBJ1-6	CAISVRGQRNSPLHF	TGTGCCATCAGTGTTAGGGGACAGCGAAATTCACCCCTCCACTTT
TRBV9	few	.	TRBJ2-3	CASRPSGGMGTDTQYF	TGTGCCAGCAGACCCTCGGGCGGGATGGGAACAGATACGCAGTATTTT
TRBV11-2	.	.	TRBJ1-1	CASSILTGRNTEAFF	TGTGCCAGCAGCATCCTGACTGGCAGGAACACTGAAGCTTTCTTT
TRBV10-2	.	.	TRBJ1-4	CASSEKDTTNEKLFF	TGCGCCAGCAGTGAGAAGGACACAACTAATGAAAAACTGTTTTTT
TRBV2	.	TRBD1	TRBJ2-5	CASSVGTVGTQYF	TGTGCCAGCAGTGTTGGGACAGTGGGGACCCAGTACTTC
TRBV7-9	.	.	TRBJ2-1	CASSPGFEGYNEQFF	TGTGCCAGCAGCCCGGGGTTTGAGGGGTACAATGAGCAGTTCTTC
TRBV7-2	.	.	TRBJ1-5	CASSLGTSEGRAQHF	TGTGCCAGCAGCCTAGGGACCTCCGAGGGCAGGGCCCAGCATTTT
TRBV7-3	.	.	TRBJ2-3	CASSPDSNTDTQYF	TGTGCCAGCAGCCCGGACTCAAACACAGATACGCAGTATTTT
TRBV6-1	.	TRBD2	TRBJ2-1	CASYLGLAYNEQFF	TGTGCCAGTTACTTAGGACTAGCCTACAATGAGCAGTTCTTC
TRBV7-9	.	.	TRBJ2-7	CASSPDLYSYEQYF	TGTGCCAGCAGCCCGGACTTGTACTCCTACGAGCAGTACTTC
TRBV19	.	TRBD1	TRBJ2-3	CASKAGTGADTQYF	TGTGCCAGTAAGGCCGGGACAGGGGCAGATACGCAGTATTTT
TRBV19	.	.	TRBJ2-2	CASTEQGRNGELFF	TGTGCCAGTACCGAACAGGGAAGGAACGGGGAGCTGTTTTTT
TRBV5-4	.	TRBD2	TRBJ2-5	CASSWTSGRRQETQYF	TGTGCCAGCAGCTGGACTAGCGGGAGACGGCAAGAGACCCAGTACTTC
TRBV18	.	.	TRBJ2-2	CASSRDAPNTGELFF	TGTGCCAGCTCGCGGGACGCTCCGAACACCGGGGAGCTGTTTTTT
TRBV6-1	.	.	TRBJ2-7	CASSINFQSYEQYF	TGTGCCAGCAGTATAAACTTCCAATCCTACGAGCAGTACTTC
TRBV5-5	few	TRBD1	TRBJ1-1	CASSPYNRGGTEAFF	TGTGCCAGCAGCCCTTATAACAGGGGAGGCACTGAAGCTTTCTTT
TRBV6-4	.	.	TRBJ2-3	CASSKEHTDTQYF	TGTGCCAGCAGCAAGGAGCACACAGATACGCAGTATTTT
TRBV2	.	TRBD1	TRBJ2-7	CASRGDSLPYEQYF	TGTGCCAGCAGGGGGGACAGTCTTCCCTACGAGCAGTACTTC
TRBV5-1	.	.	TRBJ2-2	CASRLTSSNTGELFF	TGCGCCAGCAGGCTAACCTCTTCGAACACCGGGGAGCTGTTTTTT
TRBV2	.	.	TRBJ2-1	CASSGPRGTYNEQFF	TGTGCCAGCAGCGGGCCTCGGGGCACCTACAATGAGCAGTTCTTC
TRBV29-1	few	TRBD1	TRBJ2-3	CSAETGTNTQYF	TGCAGCGCCGAGACAGGGACGAATACGCAGTATTTT
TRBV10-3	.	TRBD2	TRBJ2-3	CAISEGPGTSGRYSTDTQYF	TGTGCCATCAGTGAGGGTCCCGGGACTAGCGGGAGATACAGCACAGATACGCAGTATTTT
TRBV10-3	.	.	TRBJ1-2	CAISASEGSYGYTF	TGTGCCATCAGTGCTTCAGAAGGCAGCTATGGCTACACCTTC
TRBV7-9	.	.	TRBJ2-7	CASSLWGGQSTYEQYF	TGTGCCAGCAGCTTGTGGGGGGGACAGTCTACCTACGAGCAGTACTTC
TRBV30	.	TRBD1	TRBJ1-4	CAWSPDRGPNEKLFF	TGTGCCTGGAGTCCGGACAGGGGGCCTAATGAAAAACTGTTTTTT
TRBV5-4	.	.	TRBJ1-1	CASSLAGTHTEAFF	TGTGCCAGCAGCTTGGCGGGGACACATACTGAAGCTTTCTTT